The present TCR beta chain was sequenced within a study of blood T cells in healthy people across ages. General study results and limits: Possibly confounding the expanded clonotype changes was the fact that donor CMV status was unknown. When set beside aged donors, long-lived donors presented more naive CD4+ cells and higher diversity. PBMC samples, being unsorted, prevented any conclusive comparison of naive and antigen-experienced cells. Per-million-T-cell TCR beta diversity fell roughly linearly with age.

A J-beta primer mix and a sample-barcoded 5' primer were used in a second PCR of about 7 to 12 cycles. TCRdb used MiXCR to reprocess the 5' RACE reads, holding one entry per CDR3 protein. The sample carries 650,000 to 800,000 distinct CDR3 sequences, under 65% recorded once. About this clonotype itself: Its antigen is not known.

V was clipped by 2 bases and J by 2 bases, with 12 bases between them. The CDR3 spans 16 residues. The germline V gene has CDR1 SGHAT and CDR2 FQDESV (reference sequence). The gene calls are TRBV11-1 and TRBJ2-2; no reliable D call. This sequence was found in an elderly woman in good health. Sample: blood. In DNA, the CDR3 is TGTGCCAGCAGCTTACGGGTCACGAGAAACACCGGGGAGCTGTTTTTT. It translates to CASSLRVTRNTGELFF.